This T cell receptor (beta chain) was recovered during a study of CXCR3 chemokines and chemotherapy response in bladder cancer. TCRdb used MiXCR to reprocess the PCR reads, holding one entry per CDR3 protein. The sample lists roughly 2,300 distinct CDR3 sequences; roughly 16% were seen once. This clonotype has just a few counts. The V end was cut by 6 bases, the J end by 9 bases, with 12 bases between. The length of the CDR3 is 11 residues. Germline CDR1 reads DFQATT; CDR2 reads SNEGSKA (reference sequence). This specimen was acquired from a patient whose treatment included neoadjuvant chemotherapy. The sequence came from a human donor with bladder cancer that responded to neoadjuvant chemotherapy. The chain links TRBV20-1 to TRBJ2-1; D is tentatively TRBD1 or TRBD2 (5 bases each). The CDR3 nucleotides are TGCAGTGCGGGACCCGCGGCTGAGCAGTTCTTC. Its protein is CSAGPAAEQFF.